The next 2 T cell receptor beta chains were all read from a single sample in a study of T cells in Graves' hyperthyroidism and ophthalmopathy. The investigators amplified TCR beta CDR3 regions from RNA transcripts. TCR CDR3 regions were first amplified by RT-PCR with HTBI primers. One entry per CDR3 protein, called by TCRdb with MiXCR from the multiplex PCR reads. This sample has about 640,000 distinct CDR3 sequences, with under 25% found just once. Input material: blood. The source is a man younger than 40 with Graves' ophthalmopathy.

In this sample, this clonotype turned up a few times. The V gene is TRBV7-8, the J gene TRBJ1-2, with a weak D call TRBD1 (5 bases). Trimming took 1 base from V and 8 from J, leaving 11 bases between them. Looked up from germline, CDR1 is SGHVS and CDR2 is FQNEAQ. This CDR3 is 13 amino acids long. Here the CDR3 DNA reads TGTGCCAGCAGCTTAGGTCAGGGAAAGGGCTACACCTTC. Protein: CASSLGQGKGYTF. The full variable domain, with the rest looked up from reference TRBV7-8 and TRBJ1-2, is GAGVSQSPRYKVAKRGQDVALRCDPISGHVSLFWYQQALGQGPEFLTYFQNEAQLDKSGLPSDRFFAERPEGSVSTLKIQRTQQEDSAVYLCASSLGQGKGYTFGSGTRLTVV.

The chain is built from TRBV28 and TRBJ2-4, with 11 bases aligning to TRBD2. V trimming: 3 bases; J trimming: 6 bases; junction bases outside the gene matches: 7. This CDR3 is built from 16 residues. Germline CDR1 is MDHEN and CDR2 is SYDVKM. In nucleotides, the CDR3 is TGTGCCAGCAGTTTTAAACTAGCGGGAGTGATAAACATTCAGTACTTC. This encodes CASSFKLAGVINIQYF. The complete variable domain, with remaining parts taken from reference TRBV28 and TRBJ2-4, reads DVKVTQSSRYLVKRTGEKVFLECVQDMDHENMFWYRQDPGLGLRLIYFSYDVKMKEKGDIPEGYSVSREKKERFSLILESASTNQTSMYLCASSFKLAGVINIQYFGAGTRLSVL.